This section outlines one T cell receptor (beta chain) sequence together with its context. Its antigen is not known. This entry belongs to a study of beta chain features in type 1 diabetes. Isolated RNA was reverse transcribed in full, so expressed TCRB transcripts were sequenced. Only in-frame clones appear in the TCRdb table, and some are missing; sequencing was by immunoSEQ multiplex PCR. The table includes about 110,000 clones, almost 40% detected once. Each of the CD4+ naive, central memory, regulatory and stem cell-like memory populations was sorted via CD45RO/CCR7/CD25/CD127/CD95/CD27. Study-level results: A cDNA-based sequencing approach could over-represent cells with high TCR expression. The naive, central memory and Treg TCRB repertoires showed an apparent similarity that was greater among patients than among healthy donors. The analysis here could not establish whether HLA type shapes TCRB rearrangement.

Germline CDR1 LGHNA, CDR2 YSLEER. The CDR3 consists of 18 residues. V gave up 4 bases and J gave up 4 bases; unmatched junction bases: 14. This chain joins TRBV4-3 and TRBJ2-5, with 11 positions matching TRBD2. This clonotype was sampled from a woman younger than 35 in good health. Sequenced input: stem cell memory CD4+ T cells from blood. CDR3 DNA: TGCGCCAGCAGCCTAGGAGGAATTAGCGGGAGGGTCGGAGAGACCCAGTACTTC. Protein: CASSLGGISGRVGETQYF.